Listed below are T cell receptor beta chains from one sample, sequenced in a study of cytomegalovirus exposure and HLA in healthy donors. Using immunoSEQ multiplex PCR, the repertoire was profiled, and TCRdb retains in-frame clones only, with some absent. The table has approximately 120,000 clones, roughly 77% seen once. The material sequenced was PBMCs. These TCRs come from a woman in her twenties or thirties in good health and CMV-seronegative. Each CDR3 is given with its conserved first and last residue. The order of the fields is V gene, D gene, clone size, J gene, CDR3 DNA, CDR3 protein. D genes are given only for firm matches. For some rows the clone size is stated as once, few or many, or as a class when expanded; others skip it.

TRBV7-3	TRBD2	.	TRBJ2-7	TGTGCCAGCAGCATTAGCGGGAGTGGGTACGAGCAGTACTTC	CASSISGSGYEQYF
TRBV7-9	.	.	TRBJ2-5	TGTGCCAGCAGCTCAGGCCGGGGATCCCAAGAGACCCAGTACTTC	CASSSGRGSQETQYF
TRBV6-4	.	.	TRBJ2-7	TGTGCCAGCAGCACGGGGACAATCGGGTACGAGCAGTGCTTC	CASSTGTIGYEQCF
TRBV27	TRBD1	once	TRBJ1-2	TGTGCCAGCAGTTCTTACAGGGGGCCTCGTTATGGCTACACCTTC	CASSSYRGPRYGYTF
TRBV29-1	TRBD1	few	TRBJ1-2	TGCAGCGTTGAACGGGACAGAATCGACTATGGCTACACCTTC	CSVERDRIDYGYTF
TRBV19	TRBD2	.	TRBJ2-7	TGTGCCAGTAGTATAGCAGGGACTAGCGGGAGCGAGCAGTACTTC	CASSIAGTSGSEQYF
TRBV4-3	TRBD1	.	TRBJ1-3	TGCGCCAGCAGCCGAGACAGGGGCCCTGGAAACACCATATATTTT	CASSRDRGPGNTIYF
TRBV5-8	TRBD2	.	TRBJ2-5	TGTGCCAGCAGCCTGGGGACTAGCGGGAGGGCCGGGGAGACCCAGTACTTC	CASSLGTSGRAGETQYF
TRBV7-4	.	.	TRBJ2-3	TGTGCCAGCAGCCCCCAGACAGTTAGCACAGATACGCAGTATTTT	CASSPQTVSTDTQYF
TRBV19	.	.	TRBJ1-5	TGTGCCAGTAGTATGAGGTCCGGGAATCAGCCCCAGCATTTT	CASSMRSGNQPQHF
TRBV2	TRBD1	.	TRBJ2-3	TGTGCCAGCAGTGTGTCTTGGACAGGGGGCACAGATACGCAGTATTTT	CASSVSWTGGTDTQYF